Here is one T cell receptor beta chain with its context. Its antigen remains unidentified. The sample originates from a study of OX40 agonist ivuxolimab in advanced cancers. The germline V gene has CDR1 SGHVS and CDR2 FQNEAQ. V shed 0 bases and J shed 5 bases, with 13 bases lying between them. The CDR3 covers 15 residues. Study outcomes and limitations: More expanded clones were seen, on average, in CD8+ T cells than in CD4+.

Measured with immunoSEQ multiplex PCR; TCRdb has only the in-frame clones, and not every one. The sample contains about 44,000 clones, about 80% of which appear only once. This clonotype originated in an adult with an advanced solid tumor such as melanoma, head and neck, liver or kidney cancer. The chain carries TRBV7-8 and TRBJ1-2; weak D call: TRBD1 (6 bases). The sequencing used CD4+ or CD8+ T cells sorted from blood, collected in a trial of the OX40 agonist ivuxolimab. The DNA for the CDR3 is TGTGCCAGCAGCTTAGCGCAGGGGTCTACTTATGGCTACACCTTC. Amino acids: CASSLAQGSTYGYTF.